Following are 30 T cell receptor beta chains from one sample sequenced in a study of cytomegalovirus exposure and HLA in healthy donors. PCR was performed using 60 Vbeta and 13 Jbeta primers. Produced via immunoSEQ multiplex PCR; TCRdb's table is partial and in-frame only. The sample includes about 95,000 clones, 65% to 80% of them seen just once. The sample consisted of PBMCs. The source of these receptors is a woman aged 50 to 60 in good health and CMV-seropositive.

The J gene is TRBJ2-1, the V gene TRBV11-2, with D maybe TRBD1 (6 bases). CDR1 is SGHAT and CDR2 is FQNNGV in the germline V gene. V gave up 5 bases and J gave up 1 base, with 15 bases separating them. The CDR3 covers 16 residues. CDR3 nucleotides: TGTGCCAGCAGCCATGAATGGACAGAATCCTACAATGAGCAGTTCTTC. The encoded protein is CASSHEWTESYNEQFF. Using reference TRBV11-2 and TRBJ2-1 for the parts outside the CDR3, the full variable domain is EAGVAQSPRYKIIEKRQSVAFWCNPISGHATLYWYQQILGQGPKLLIQFQNNGVVDDSQLPKDRFSAERLKGVDSTLKIQPAKLEDSAVYLCASSHEWTESYNEQFFGPGTRLTVL.

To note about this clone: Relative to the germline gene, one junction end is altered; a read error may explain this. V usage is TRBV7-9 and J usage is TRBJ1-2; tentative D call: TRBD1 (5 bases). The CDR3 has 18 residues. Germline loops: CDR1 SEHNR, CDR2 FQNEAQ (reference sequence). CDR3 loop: CSSSLISMARGRNYGYTF. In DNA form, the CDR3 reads TGTTCCAGCAGCTTGATTTCGATGGCTAGGGGCAGGAACTATGGCTACACCTTC.

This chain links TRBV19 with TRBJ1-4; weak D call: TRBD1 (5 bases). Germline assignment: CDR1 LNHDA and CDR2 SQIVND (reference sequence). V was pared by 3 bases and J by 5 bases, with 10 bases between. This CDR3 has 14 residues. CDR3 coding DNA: TGTGCCAGTAGTATTAGCGGGGCCAATGAAAAACTGTTTTTT. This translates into CASSISGANEKLFF.

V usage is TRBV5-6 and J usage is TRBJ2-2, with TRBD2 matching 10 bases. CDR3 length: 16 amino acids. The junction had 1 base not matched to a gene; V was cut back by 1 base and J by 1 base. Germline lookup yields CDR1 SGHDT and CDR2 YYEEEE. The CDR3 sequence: CASSLPSGRNTGELFF. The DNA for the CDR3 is TGTGCCAGCAGCTTGCCTAGCGGGAGGAACACCGGGGAGCTGTTTTTT. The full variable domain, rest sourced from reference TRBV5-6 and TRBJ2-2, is DAGVTQSPTHLIKTRGQQVTLRCSPKSGHDTVSWYQQALGQGPQFIFQYYEEEERQRGNFPDRFSGHQFPNYSSELNVNALLLGDSALYLCASSLPSGRNTGELFFGEGSRLTVL.

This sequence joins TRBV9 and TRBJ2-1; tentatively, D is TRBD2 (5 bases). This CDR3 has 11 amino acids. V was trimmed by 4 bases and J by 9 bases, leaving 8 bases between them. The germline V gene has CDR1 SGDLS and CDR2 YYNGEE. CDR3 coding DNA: TGTGCCAGCAGCTTTGCGGGTGAGCAGTTCTTC. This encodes CASSFAGEQFF. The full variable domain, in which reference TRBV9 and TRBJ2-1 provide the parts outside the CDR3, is DSGVTQTPKHLITATGQRVTLRCSPRSGDLSVYWYQQSLDQGLQFLIQYYNGEERAKGNILERFSAQQFPDLHSELNLSSLELGDSALYFCASSFAGEQFFGPGTRLTVL.

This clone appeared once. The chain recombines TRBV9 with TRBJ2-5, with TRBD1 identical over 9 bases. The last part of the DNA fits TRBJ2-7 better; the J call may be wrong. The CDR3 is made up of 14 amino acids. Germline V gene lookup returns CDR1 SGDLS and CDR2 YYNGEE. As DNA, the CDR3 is TGTGCCAGCAGCGTGGACAGGGGTCTTGGCGAGCAGTACTTC. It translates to CASSVDRGLGEQYF.

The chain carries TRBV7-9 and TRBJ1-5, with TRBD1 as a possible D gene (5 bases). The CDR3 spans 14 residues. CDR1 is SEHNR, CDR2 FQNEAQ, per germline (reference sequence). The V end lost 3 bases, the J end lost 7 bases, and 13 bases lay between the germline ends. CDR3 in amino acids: CASSLGGVGQPQHF. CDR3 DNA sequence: TGTGCCAGCAGCTTGGGGGGGGTTGGGCAGCCCCAGCATTTT.

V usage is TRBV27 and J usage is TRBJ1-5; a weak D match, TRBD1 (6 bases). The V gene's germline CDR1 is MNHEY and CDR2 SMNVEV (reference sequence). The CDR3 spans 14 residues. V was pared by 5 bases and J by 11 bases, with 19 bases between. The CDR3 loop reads CASSPGGPYAAQHF. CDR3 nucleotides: TGTGCCAGCAGTCCCGGGGGGCCTTACGCGGCCCAGCATTTT.

In DNA form, the CDR3 reads TGTGCCAGCCACATAGCGGGGGACACAGATACGCAGTATTTT. Amino acids: CASHIAGDTDTQYF. This chain links TRBV28 with TRBJ2-3; 9 nucleotides agree with TRBD2. Germline CDR1 and CDR2: MDHEN and SYDVKM. CDR3 length: 14 residues. Trimming at V came to 8 bases and at J to 2 bases, leaving 5 bases not matched to a gene.

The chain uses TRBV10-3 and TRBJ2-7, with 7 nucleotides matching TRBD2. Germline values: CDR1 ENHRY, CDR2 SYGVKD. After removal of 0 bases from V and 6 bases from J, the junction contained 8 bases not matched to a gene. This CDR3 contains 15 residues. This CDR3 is CAISESGRELPEQYF. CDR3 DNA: TGTGCCATCAGTGAGTCGGGGCGGGAGTTGCCCGAGCAGTACTTC.

CDR3 nucleotides: TGTGCTACCTTCGGCCCAGACCGGGAAGGGAGAAGTTGGAACTATGGCTACACCTTC. Protein: CATFGPDREGRSWNYGYTF. V and J are TRBV28 and TRBJ1-2; D not resolved. Germline CDR1 MDHEN, CDR2 SYDVKM. This CDR3 comprises 19 residues.

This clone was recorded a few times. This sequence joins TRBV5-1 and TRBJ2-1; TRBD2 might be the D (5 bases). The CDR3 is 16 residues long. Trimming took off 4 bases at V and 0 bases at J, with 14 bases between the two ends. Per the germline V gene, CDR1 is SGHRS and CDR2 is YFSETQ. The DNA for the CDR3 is TGCGCCAGCAGCCTCTCTGGCGGGCGCTCCTACAATGAGCAGTTCTTC. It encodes CASSLSGGRSYNEQFF.

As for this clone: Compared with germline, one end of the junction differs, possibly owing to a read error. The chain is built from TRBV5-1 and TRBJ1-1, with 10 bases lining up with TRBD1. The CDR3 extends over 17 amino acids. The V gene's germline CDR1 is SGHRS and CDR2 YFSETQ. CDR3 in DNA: TGCGTCAGCAGCTTGGGACAGGGGAACGGCCTGAACACTGAAGCTTTCTTT. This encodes CVSSLGQGNGLNTEAFF.

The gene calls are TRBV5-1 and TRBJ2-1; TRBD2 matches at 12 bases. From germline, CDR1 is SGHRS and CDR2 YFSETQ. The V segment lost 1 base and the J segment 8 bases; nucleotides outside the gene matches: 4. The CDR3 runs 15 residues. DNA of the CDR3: TGCGCCAGCAGCTTGCCGACTAGCGGGAGTGATGAGCAGTTCTTC. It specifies CASSLPTSGSDEQFF.

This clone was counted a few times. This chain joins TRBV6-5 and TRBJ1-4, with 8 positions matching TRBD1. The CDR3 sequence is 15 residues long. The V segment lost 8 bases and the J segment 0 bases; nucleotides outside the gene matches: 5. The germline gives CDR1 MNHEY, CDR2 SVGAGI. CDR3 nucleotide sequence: TGTGCCAGCTCAGCGGGACAGGCAACTAATGAAAAACTGTTTTTT. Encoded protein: CASSAGQATNEKLFF.

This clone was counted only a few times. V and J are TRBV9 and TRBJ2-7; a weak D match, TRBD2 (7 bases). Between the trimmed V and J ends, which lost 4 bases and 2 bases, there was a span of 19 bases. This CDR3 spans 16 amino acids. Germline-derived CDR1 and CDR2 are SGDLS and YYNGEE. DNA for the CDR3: TGTGCCAGCAGCCCCTACGGGGGGCGGAGTACCTACGAGCAGTACTTC. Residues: CASSPYGGRSTYEQYF.

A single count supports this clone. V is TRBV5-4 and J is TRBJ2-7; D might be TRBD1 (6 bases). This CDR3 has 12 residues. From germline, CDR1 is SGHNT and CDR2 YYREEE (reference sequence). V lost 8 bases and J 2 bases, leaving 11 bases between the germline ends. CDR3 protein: CASSGQPYEQYF. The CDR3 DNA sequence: TGTGCCAGTTCAGGACAGCCCTACGAGCAGTACTTC.

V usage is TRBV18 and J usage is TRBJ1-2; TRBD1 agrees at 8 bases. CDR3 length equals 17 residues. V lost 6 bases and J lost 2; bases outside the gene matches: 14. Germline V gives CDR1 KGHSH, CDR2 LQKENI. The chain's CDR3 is CASSPQRTGKTNYGYTF. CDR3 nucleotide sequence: TGTGCCAGCTCCCCCCAACGGACAGGGAAGACCAACTATGGCTACACCTTC.

CDR3 residues: CAWTAGSLETQYF. DNA of the CDR3: TGTGCCTGGACGGCCGGGAGTCTGGAGACCCAGTACTTC. The chain uses TRBV30 and TRBJ2-5, with a weak D call TRBD2 (6 bases). The germline V and J ends were trimmed by 4 bases and 5 bases, with 14 bases remaining between them. Germline V gene lookup returns CDR1 GTSNPN and CDR2 SVGIG (reference sequence). CDR3 length: 13 amino acids.

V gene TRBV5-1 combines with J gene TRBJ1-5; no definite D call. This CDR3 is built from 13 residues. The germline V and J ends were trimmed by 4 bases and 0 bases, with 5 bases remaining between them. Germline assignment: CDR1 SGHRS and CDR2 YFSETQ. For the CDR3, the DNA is TGCGCCAGCAGCCGGTATAGCAATCAGCCCCAGCATTTT. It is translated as CASSRYSNQPQHF.

The CDR3 loop is CASSVGGSGSRLAGELFF. In DNA form, the CDR3 reads TGTGCCAGCAGCGTAGGGGGTAGCGGGAGTCGGTTGGCCGGGGAGCTGTTTTTT. V is TRBV9 and J is TRBJ2-2; 9 bases align to TRBD2. This CDR3 is built from 18 residues. CDR1 and CDR2 from the germline V gene are SGDLS and YYNGEE. V lost 0 bases, J lost 6 bases, and 12 bases stayed unmatched.

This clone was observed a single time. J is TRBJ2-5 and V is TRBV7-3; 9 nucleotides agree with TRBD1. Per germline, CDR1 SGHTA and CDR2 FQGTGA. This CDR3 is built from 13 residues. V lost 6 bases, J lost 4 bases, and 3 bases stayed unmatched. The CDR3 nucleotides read TGTGCCAGCAGTACGACAGGGGGAGAGACCCAGTACTTC. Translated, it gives CASSTTGGETQYF. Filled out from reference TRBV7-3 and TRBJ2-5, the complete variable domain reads GAGVSQTPSNKVTEKGKYVELRCDPISGHTALYWYRQSLGQGPEFLIYFQGTGAADDSGLPNDRFFAVRPEGSVSTLKIQRTERGDSAVYLCASSTTGGETQYFGPGTRLLVL.

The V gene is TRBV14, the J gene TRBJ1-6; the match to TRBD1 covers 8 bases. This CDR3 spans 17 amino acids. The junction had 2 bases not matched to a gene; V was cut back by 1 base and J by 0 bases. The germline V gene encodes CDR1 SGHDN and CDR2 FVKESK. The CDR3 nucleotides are TGTGCCAGCAGCCAAGGACAGGGGAGCTCCTATAATTCACCCCTCCACTTT. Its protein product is CASSQGQGSSYNSPLHF.

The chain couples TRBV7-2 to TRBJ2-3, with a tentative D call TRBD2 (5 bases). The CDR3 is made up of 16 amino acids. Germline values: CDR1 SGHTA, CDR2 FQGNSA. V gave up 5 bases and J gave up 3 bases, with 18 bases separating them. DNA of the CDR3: TGTGCCAGCAGCCTACTAAGGACTTTCGGAACAGATACGCAGTATTTT. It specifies CASSLLRTFGTDTQYF.

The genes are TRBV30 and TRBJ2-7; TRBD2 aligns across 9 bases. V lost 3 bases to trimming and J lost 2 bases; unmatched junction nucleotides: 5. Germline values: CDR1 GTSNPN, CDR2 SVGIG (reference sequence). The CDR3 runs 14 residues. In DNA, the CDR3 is TGTGCCTGGAGAACTAGCGGGCTAACCTACGAGCAGTACTTC. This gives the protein CAWRTSGLTYEQYF.

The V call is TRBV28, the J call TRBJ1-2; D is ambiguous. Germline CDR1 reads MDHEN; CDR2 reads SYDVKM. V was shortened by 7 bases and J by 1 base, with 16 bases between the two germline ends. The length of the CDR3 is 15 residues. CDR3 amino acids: CASNLVGLGNYGYTF. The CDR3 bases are TGTGCCAGCAACCTTGTCGGGTTGGGTAACTATGGCTACACCTTC.

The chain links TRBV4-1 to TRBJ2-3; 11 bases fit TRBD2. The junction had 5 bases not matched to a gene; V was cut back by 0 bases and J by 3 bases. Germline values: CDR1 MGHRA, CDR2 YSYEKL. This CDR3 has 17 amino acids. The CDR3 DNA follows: TGCGCCAGCAGCCAAGATAGGGTAGCGGGAGGGACAGATACGCAGTATTTT. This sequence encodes CASSQDRVAGGTDTQYF.

The CDR3 coding sequence is TGTGCCAGCTCGCGAACGCCCCCCTCCCAGGGCGTTAATGAAAAACTGTTTTTT. Translating gives CASSRTPPSQGVNEKLFF. V gene TRBV18 combines with J gene TRBJ1-4, with D perhaps TRBD1 (5 bases). Germline-derived CDR1 and CDR2 are KGHSH and LQKENI. This CDR3 comprises 18 residues. Trimming removed 6 bases at V and 4 bases at J, with 24 bases between.

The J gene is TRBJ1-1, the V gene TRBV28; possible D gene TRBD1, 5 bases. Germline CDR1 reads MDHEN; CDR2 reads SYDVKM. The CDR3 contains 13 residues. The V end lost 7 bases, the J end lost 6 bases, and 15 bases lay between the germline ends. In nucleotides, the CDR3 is TGTGCCAGCACCCCCCGGCGGGGGGCTGAAGCTTTCTTT. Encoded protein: CASTPRRGAEAFF. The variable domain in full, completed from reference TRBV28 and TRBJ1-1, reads DVKVTQSSRYLVKRTGEKVFLECVQDMDHENMFWYRQDPGLGLRLIYFSYDVKMKEKGDIPEGYSVSREKKERFSLILESASTNQTSMYLCASTPRRGAEAFFGQGTRLTVV.

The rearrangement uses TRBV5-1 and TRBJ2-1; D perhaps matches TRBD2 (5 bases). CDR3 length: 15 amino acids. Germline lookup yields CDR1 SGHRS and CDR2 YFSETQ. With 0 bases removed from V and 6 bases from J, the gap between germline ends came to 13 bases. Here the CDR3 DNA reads TGCGCCAGCAGCTTGGTTTCTGGGAGCGTCAATGAGCAGTTCTTC. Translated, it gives CASSLVSGSVNEQFF.